These 17 T cell receptor beta chains share one sample of origin, sequenced in a study of blood T cell repertoires in COVID-19 (dated by TCRdb to 2020 to 2022). The library was produced with the immunoSEQ multiplex PCR assay. What TCRdb holds here is the immuneACCESS table cut down to in-frame rearrangements. Part of the clones is not present; checked against another copy, under half of the missing clones reflect an unresolved V gene, and the others are unexplained. The sample records under 200,000 clones, approximately 88% of which are singletons. Approximately 2.9% of the sample rests with the top ten. Source material: peripheral blood. The receptors were gathered from a woman aged 60-70 years with acute or convalescent COVID-19.

This clone was seen a handful of times. This chain connects TRBV12-3 or TRBV12-4 to TRBJ1-2; weak D call: TRBD1 (5 bases). Trimming removed 4 bases at V and 8 bases at J, with 11 bases between. The CDR3 contains 12 residues. The CDR3 sequence is CASSSPQGGYTF. The CDR3 bases are TGTGCCAGCAGTTCCCCCCAGGGCGGCTACACCTTC.

The gene calls are TRBV4-2 and TRBJ2-1; a possible D gene is TRBD2 (5 bases). V lost 0 bases to trimming and J lost 2 bases, with 11 bases between them. The CDR3 length is 16 residues. Germline V gene sequence: CDR1 LGHNA, CDR2 YNFKEQ. CDR3 loop: CASSQERGYPYNEQFF. The DNA for the CDR3 is TGTGCCAGCAGCCAAGAAAGAGGGTACCCCTACAATGAGCAGTTCTTC.

The J gene is TRBJ2-1, the V gene TRBV6-5; TRBD1 matches 8 bases. The V gene's germline CDR1 is MNHEY and CDR2 SVGAGI. The CDR3 is 12 residues long. J gave up 9 bases and V 6 bases, and 4 bases lay outside the gene matches. This chain's CDR3 is CASSPTGVEQFF. The CDR3 coding sequence is TGTGCCAGCAGCCCGACAGGGGTTGAGCAGTTCTTC.

As concerns this clone: The sample carries other DNA sequences with the same CDR3. This chain joins TRBV4-3 and TRBJ1-6; unclear D gene. Germline-derived CDR1 and CDR2 are LGHNA and YSLEER. CDR3 length: 13 amino acids. Trimming left V 0 bases short and J 7 bases short, with 4 bases between. This CDR3 is CASSQDSNSPLHF. The CDR3 nucleotides read TGCGCCAGCAGCCAAGATTCAAATTCACCCCTCCACTTT.

V and J are TRBV6-6 and TRBJ1-2; 9 nucleotides agree with TRBD1. V dropped 5 bases and J dropped 5; count of bases not matched to a gene: 15. The CDR3 is made up of 17 amino acids. Germline CDR1 MNHNY, CDR2 SVGAGI (reference sequence). The CDR3 DNA reads as TGTGCCAGCAGTCGCCGGACAGGGGTCACAAAGGGATATGGCTACACCTTC. This codes for CASSRRTGVTKGYGYTF.

V and J are TRBV29-1 and TRBJ2-1, with 14 nucleotides matching TRBD2. Germline assignment: CDR1 SQVTM and CDR2 ANQGSEA. The CDR3 length is 13 residues. The CDR3 sequence is CTIGLAGGHEQFF. DNA for the CDR3: TGCACCATTGGACTAGCGGGGGGCCATGAGCAGTTCTTC.

The chain uses TRBV7-9 and TRBJ1-1; TRBD1 matches at 7 bases. Germline V gives CDR1 SEHNR, CDR2 FQNEAQ (reference sequence). This CDR3 has 13 amino acids. The J segment lost 4 bases and the V segment lost 4 bases, leaving 3 bases of the junction unmatched. CDR3 bases: TGTGCCAGCAGCTCCTCAGGGGGCACTGAAGCTTTCTTT. This codes for CASSSSGGTEAFF.

This clone was found a few times. J is TRBJ2-5 and V is TRBV18; 7 bases are shared with TRBD1. The V gene's germline CDR1 is KGHSH and CDR2 LQKENI. V trimming: 3 bases; J trimming: 7 bases; junction bases outside the gene matches: 11. The CDR3 runs to 15 residues. In nucleotides, the CDR3 is TGTGCCAGCTCACCGCCCTCGACAGGGACCGCGACCCAGTACTTC. This sequence encodes CASSPPSTGTATQYF.

The chain couples TRBV3-1 (or the pseudogene TRBV3-2) to TRBJ1-1; weak D call: TRBD1 (5 bases). V lost 4 bases and J 6 bases, leaving 15 bases between the germline ends. From germline, CDR1 is LGHDT and CDR2 YNNKEL (reference sequence). The CDR3 sequence is 14 residues long. The CDR3 region is CASSRSGGVSEAFF. The CDR3, as DNA: TGTGCCAGCAGCCGGAGCGGGGGGGTCTCTGAAGCTTTCTTT.

The J gene is TRBJ2-1, the V gene TRBV7-9; D might be TRBD1 (7 bases). CDR3 length: 13 amino acids. Trimming removed 7 bases from V and 12 bases from J, with 19 bases in between. Germline CDR1 SEHNR, CDR2 FQNEAQ (reference sequence). The CDR3 DNA sequence: TGTGCCAGCACCCAGGAGGGGGCCCAGGGGCAGTTCTTC. Translation gives CASTQEGAQGQFF.

This clone has just a few counts. As DNA, the CDR3 is TGCGCCAGCAGCCCGGACCGGGGAACCTACGAGCAGTACTTC. It is translated as CASSPDRGTYEQYF. This chain connects TRBV5-1 to TRBJ2-7; maybe TRBD2 (5 bases). The CDR3 consists of 14 residues. V dropped 4 bases and J dropped 2 bases, with 13 bases sitting between them. CDR1 is SGHRS, CDR2 YFSETQ, per germline.

This clone was found once. This sequence joins TRBV5-4 and TRBJ2-7; D is possibly TRBD1 (6 bases). The ends were cut back, 2 bases at V and 2 bases at J, with 11 bases in the middle. Looked up from germline, CDR1 is SGHNT and CDR2 is YYREEE (reference sequence). This CDR3 spans 14 amino acids. The CDR3 loop reads CASSFLGGTYEQYF. The CDR3 bases are TGTGCCAGCAGCTTTCTAGGGGGTACCTACGAGCAGTACTTC.

CDR3 residues: CASSGRQGTNEKLFF. As DNA, the CDR3 is TGTGCCAGTAGTGGCCGACAGGGGACTAATGAAAAACTGTTTTTT. J is TRBJ1-4 and V is TRBV19; 8 nucleotides match TRBD1. This CDR3 is built from 15 residues. J was trimmed by 2 bases and V by 5 bases; bases with no gene match: 4. Germline CDR1 and CDR2: LNHDA and SQIVND (reference sequence).

Note on this clone: Mismatch with germline at one junction end may stem from a read error. The V and J genes are TRBV7-9 and TRBJ1-2, with TRBD1 matching 7 bases. From germline, CDR1 is SEHNR and CDR2 FQNEAQ (reference sequence). This CDR3 region has 12 residues. The CDR3 sequence is CASSSEGVGTAF. In DNA form, the CDR3 reads TGTGCCAGCAGCTCCGAAGGCGTCGGGACAGCCTTC.

This chain uses TRBV6-5 with TRBJ1-1; 7 bases line up with TRBD1. Germline V gene sequence: CDR1 MNHEY, CDR2 SVGAGI. The V and J ends lost 6 bases and 0 bases, in that order; junction bases with no gene match: 4. This CDR3 is 14 amino acids long. CDR3 residues: CASSTQGMNTEAFF. CDR3 nucleotide sequence: TGTGCCAGCAGCACACAGGGGATGAACACTGAAGCTTTCTTT.

The chain combines TRBV7-8 with TRBJ2-7, with D hard to call. With 1 base removed from V and 1 base from J, the gap between germline ends came to 17 bases. Germline CDR1 SGHVS, CDR2 FQNEAQ. The CDR3 loop spans 17 amino acids. The CDR3 protein is CASSLEIMVASSYEQYF. The CDR3 DNA sequence: TGTGCCAGCAGCTTAGAAATCATGGTAGCCTCATCCTACGAGCAGTACTTC.

The chain is built from TRBV20-1 and TRBJ1-1; D remains unclear. V was trimmed by 3 bases and J by 0 bases, leaving 14 bases between them. The germline gives CDR1 DFQATT, CDR2 SNEGSKA (reference sequence). CDR3 size: 15 residues. The DNA of the CDR3 is TGCAGTGCTAGTTCGGCCGGGAAGATGAACACTGAAGCTTTCTTT. Amino acid sequence: CSASSAGKMNTEAFF.